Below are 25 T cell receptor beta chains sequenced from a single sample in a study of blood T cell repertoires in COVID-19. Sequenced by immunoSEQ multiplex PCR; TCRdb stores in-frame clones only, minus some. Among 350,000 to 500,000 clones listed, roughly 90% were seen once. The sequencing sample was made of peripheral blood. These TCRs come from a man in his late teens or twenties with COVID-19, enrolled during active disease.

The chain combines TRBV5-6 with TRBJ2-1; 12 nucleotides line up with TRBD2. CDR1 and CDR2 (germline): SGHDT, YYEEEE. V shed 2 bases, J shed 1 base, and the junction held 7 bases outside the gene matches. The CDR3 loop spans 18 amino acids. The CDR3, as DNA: TGTGCCAGCAGCTTAGCTAGCGGGAGGGCCGATTCCTACAATGAGCAGTTCTTC. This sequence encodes CASSLASGRADSYNEQFF.

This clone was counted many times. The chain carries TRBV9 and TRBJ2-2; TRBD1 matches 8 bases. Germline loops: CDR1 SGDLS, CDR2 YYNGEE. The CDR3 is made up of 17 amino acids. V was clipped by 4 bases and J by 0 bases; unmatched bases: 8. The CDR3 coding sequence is TGTGCCAGCAGCCTCGGAGCAGGGGGCGCGAACACCGGGGAGCTGTTTTTT. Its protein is CASSLGAGGANTGELFF.

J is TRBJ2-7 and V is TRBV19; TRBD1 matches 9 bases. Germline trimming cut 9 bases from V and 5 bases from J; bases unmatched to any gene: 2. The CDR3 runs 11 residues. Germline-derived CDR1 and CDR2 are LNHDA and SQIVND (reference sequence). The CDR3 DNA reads TGTGCCAGCGGGGACAGGGACGAGCAGTACTTC. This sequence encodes CASGDRDEQYF.

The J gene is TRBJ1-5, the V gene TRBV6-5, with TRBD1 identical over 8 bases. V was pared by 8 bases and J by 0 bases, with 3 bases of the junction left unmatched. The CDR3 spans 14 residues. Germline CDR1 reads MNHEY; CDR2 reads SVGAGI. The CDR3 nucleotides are TGTGCCAGCCAGACAGGGGCTAGCAATCAGCCCCAGCATTTT. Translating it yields CASQTGASNQPQHF.

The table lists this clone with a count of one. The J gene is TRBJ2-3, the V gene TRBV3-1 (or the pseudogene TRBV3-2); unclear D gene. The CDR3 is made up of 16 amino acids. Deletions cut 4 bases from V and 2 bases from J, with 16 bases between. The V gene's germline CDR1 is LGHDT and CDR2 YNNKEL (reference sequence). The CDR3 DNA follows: TGTGCCAGCAGCCCGAATCTAGGAGCCCTCACAGATACGCAGTATTTT. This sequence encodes CASSPNLGALTDTQYF.

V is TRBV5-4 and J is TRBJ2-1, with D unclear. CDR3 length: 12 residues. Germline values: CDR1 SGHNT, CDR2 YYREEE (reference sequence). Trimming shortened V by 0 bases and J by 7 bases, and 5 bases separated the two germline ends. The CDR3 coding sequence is TGTGCCAGCAGCTTGGCCCGTAATGAGCAGTTCTTC. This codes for CASSLARNEQFF.

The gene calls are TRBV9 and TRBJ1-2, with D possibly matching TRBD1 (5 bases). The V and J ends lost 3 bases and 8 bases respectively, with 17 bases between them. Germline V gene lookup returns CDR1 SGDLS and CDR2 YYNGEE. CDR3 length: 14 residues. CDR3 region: CASSGTGRGAGYTF. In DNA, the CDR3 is TGTGCCAGCAGCGGTACGGGGAGGGGAGCGGGCTACACCTTC.

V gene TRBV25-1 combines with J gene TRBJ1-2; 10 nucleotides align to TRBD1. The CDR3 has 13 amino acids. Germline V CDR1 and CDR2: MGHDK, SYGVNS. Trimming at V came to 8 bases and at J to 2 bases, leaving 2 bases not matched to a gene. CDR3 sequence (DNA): TGTGCCAGCGGGGGACAGGGGAACTATGGCTACACCTTC. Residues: CASGGQGNYGYTF.

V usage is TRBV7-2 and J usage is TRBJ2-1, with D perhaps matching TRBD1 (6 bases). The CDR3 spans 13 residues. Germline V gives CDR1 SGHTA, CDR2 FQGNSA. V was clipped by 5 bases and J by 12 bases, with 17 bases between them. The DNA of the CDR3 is TGTGCCAGCAGCCGACTCGAAGGGGGAGTGCAGTTCTTC. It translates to CASSRLEGGVQFF.

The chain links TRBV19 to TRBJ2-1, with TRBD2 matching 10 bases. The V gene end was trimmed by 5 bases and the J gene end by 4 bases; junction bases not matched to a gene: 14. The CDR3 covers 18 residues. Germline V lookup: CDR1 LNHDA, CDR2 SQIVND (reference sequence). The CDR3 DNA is TGTGCCAGTAGTCCAAATCATCCGGGACTAGCGAGGTACAATGAGCAGTTCTTC. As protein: CASSPNHPGLARYNEQFF.

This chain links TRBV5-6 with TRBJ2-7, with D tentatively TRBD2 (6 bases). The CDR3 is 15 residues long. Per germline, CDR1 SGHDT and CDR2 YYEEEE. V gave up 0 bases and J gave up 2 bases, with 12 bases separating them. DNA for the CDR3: TGTGCCAGCAGCTTGGCCAGGAGACTAGCCTACGAGCAGTACTTC. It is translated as CASSLARRLAYEQYF.

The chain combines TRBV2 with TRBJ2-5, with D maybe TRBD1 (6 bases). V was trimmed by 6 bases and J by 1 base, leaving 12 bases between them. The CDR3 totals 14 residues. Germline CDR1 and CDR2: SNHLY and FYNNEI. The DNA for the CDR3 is TGTGCCAGCAGGGCGGACAGAAGCCAAGAGACCCAGTACTTC. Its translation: CASRADRSQETQYF.

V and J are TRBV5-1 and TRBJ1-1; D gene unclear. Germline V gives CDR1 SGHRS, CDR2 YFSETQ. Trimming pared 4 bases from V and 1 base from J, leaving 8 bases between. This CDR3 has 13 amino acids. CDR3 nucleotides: TGCGCCAGCAGCGAGTCCCCGAACACTGAAGCTTTCTTT. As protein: CASSESPNTEAFF. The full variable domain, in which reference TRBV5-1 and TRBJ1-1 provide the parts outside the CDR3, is KAGVTQTPRYLIKTRGQQVTLSCSPISGHRSVSWYQQTPGQGLQFLFEYFSETQRNKGNFPGRFSGRQFSNSRSEMNVSTLELGDSALYLCASSESPNTEAFFGQGTRLTVV.

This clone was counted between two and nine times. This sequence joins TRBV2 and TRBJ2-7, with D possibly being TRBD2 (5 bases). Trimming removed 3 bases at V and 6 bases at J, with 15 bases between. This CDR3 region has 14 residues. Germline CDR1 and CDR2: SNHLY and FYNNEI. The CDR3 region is CASSDLTAGTEQYF. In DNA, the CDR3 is TGTGCCAGCAGTGATTTAACGGCGGGCACCGAGCAGTACTTC.

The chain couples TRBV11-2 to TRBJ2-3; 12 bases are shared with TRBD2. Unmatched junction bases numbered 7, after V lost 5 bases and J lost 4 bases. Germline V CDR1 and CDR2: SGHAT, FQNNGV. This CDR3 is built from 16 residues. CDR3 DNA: TGTGCCAGCAGCGATAACCTAGCGGGAGGGCCAGATACGCAGTATTTT. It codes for CASSDNLAGGPDTQYF. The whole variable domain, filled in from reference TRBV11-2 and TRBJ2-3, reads EAGVAQSPRYKIIEKRQSVAFWCNPISGHATLYWYQQILGQGPKLLIQFQNNGVVDDSQLPKDRFSAERLKGVDSTLKIQPAKLEDSAVYLCASSDNLAGGPDTQYFGPGTRLTVL.

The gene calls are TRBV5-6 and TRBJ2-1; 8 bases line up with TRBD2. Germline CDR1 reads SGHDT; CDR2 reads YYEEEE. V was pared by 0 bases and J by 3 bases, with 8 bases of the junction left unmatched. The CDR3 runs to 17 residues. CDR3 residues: CASSLVRAGAYYNEQFF. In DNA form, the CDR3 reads TGTGCCAGCAGCTTGGTTCGAGCGGGGGCGTACTACAATGAGCAGTTCTTC.

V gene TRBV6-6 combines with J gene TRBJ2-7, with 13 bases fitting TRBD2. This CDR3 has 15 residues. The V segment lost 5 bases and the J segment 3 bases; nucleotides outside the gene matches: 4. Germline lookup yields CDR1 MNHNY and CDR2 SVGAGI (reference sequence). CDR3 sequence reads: CASSPGLAGFYEQYF. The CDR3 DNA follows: TGTGCCAGCAGTCCGGGACTAGCGGGATTCTACGAGCAGTACTTC.

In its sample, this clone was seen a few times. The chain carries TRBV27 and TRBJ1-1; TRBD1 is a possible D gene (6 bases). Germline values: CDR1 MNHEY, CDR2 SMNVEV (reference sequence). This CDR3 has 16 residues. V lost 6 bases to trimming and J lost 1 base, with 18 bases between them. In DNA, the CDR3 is TGTGCCAGCAGCATGGGTCACAGGGAGCCGAACACTGAAGCTTTCTTT. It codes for CASSMGHREPNTEAFF.

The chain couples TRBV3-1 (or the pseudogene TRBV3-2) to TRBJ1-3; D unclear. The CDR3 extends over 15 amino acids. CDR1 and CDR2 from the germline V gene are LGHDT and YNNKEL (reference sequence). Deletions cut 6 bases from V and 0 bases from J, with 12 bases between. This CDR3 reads CASSREAYSGNTIYF. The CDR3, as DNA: TGTGCCAGCAGTCGCGAGGCCTACTCTGGAAACACCATATATTTT.

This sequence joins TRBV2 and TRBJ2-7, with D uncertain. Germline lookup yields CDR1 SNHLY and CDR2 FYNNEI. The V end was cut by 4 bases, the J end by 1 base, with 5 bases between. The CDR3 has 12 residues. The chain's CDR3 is CASSGQSYEQYF. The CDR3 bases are TGTGCCAGCAGTGGCCAGTCCTACGAGCAGTACTTC.

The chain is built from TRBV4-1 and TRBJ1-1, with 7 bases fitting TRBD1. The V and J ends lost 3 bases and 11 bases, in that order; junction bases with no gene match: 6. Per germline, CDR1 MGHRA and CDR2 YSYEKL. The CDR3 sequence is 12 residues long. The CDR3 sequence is CASSHEQGLAFF. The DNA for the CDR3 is TGCGCCAGCAGCCACGAACAGGGGTTGGCTTTCTTT.

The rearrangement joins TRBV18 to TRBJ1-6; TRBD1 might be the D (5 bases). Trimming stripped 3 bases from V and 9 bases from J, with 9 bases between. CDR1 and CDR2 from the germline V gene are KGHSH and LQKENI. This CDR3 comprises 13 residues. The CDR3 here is CASSPDSSSPLHF. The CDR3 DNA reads TGTGCCAGCTCACCCGACAGCTCTTCACCCCTCCACTTT.

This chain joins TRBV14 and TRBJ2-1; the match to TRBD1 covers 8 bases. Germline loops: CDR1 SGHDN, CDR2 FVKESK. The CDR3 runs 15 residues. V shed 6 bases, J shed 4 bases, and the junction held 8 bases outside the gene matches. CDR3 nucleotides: TGTGCCAGCAGTTCCGCGACAGGGGCTTACAATGAGCAGTTCTTC. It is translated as CASSSATGAYNEQFF.

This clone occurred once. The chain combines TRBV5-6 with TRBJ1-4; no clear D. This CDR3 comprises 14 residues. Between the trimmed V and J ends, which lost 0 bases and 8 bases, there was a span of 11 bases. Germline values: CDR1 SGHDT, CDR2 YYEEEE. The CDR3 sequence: CASSLAGVGEKLFF. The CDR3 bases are TGTGCCAGCAGCTTGGCGGGAGTTGGGGAAAAACTGTTTTTT.

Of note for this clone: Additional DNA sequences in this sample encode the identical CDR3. The chain's CDR3 is CASSLAGRDTQYF. The CDR3 DNA reads TGTGCCAGCAGCTTGGCAGGCAGGGATACGCAGTATTTT. The chain combines TRBV5-4 with TRBJ2-3, with D uncertain. The CDR3 length is 13 residues. Germline CDR1 reads SGHNT; CDR2 reads YYREEE (reference sequence). Trimming removed 0 bases from V and 6 bases from J, with 8 bases in between.